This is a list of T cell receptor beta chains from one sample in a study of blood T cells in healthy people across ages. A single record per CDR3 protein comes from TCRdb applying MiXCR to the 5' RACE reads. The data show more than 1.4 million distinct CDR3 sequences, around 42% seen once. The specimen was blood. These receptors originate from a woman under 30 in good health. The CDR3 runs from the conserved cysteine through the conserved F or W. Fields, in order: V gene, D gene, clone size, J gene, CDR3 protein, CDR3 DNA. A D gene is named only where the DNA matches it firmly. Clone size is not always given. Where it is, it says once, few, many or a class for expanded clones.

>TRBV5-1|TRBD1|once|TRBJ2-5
CASSWTGGNEQYF
TGCGCCAGCAGCTGGACAGGGGGAAATGAGCAGTACTTC
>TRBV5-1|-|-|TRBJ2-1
CASSLESSDNEQFF
TGCGCCAGCAGCTTGGAGTCTAGCGACAATGAGCAGTTCTTC
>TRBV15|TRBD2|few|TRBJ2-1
CATSAGGGASYNEQFF
TGTGCCACCAGCGCCGGCGGGGGGGCAAGCTACAATGAGCAGTTCTTC
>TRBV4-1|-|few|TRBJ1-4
CASSQEGRGGTFNEKLFF
TGCGCCAGCAGCCAAGAGGGGAGGGGGGGGACGTTTAATGAAAAACTGTTTTTT
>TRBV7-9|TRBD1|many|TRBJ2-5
CASSLARQGQETQYF
TGTGCCAGCAGCTTAGCCCGACAGGGGCAAGAGACCCAGTACTTC
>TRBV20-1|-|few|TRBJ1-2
CSPQVTANYGYTF
TGCAGCCCCCAGGTGACAGCTAACTATGGCTACACCTTC
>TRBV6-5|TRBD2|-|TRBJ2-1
CASSRHLAGGLSEQFF
TGTGCCAGCAGCCGCCATCTAGCGGGGGGGCTCAGTGAGCAGTTCTTC
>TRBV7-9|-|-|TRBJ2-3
CARAGLASTDTQYF
TGTGCCAGGGCCGGCCTAGCTAGCACAGATACGCAGTATTTT
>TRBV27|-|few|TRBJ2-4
CASSLSGEGWNIQYF
TGTGCCAGCAGTTTATCTGGTGAAGGGTGGAACATTCAGTACTTC
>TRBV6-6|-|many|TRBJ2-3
CASSLTVSDTQYF
TGTGCCAGCAGTCTTACCGTGTCAGATACGCAGTATTTT
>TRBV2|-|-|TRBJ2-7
CASSSDRDPYEQYF
TGTGCCAGCTCTAGTGACAGAGATCCCTACGAGCAGTACTTC
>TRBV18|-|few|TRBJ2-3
CASSPGAADTQYF
TGTGCCAGCTCACCAGGGGCGGCGGATACGCAGTATTTT
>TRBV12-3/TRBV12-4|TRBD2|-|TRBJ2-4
CASSFSGGKNIQYF
TGTGCCAGCAGTTTCAGCGGGGGGAAAAACATTCAGTACTTC
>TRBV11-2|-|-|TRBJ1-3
CASSLQGNTIYF
TGTGCCAGCAGCTTACAGGGAAACACCATATATTTT
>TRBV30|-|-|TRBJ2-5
CAWTRFQETQYF
TGTGCCTGGACGCGTTTCCAAGAGACCCAGTACTTC
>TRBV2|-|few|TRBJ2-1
CASKIDREYNEQFF
TGTGCCAGCAAGATAGACAGAGAGTACAATGAGCAGTTCTTC
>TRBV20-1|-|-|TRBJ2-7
CSARGGIAGYEQYF
TGCAGTGCTAGAGGGGGAATAGCAGGGTACGAGCAGTACTTC
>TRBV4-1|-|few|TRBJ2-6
CASSVPGLRSGANVLTF
TGCGCCAGCAGCGTTCCGGGACTCCGGTCTGGGGCCAACGTCCTGACTTTC
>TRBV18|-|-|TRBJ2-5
CASSPSRGETQYF
TGTGCCAGCTCACCTTCCCGGGGAGAGACCCAGTACTTC
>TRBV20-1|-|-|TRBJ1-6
CSVIRDETNSPLHF
TGCAGTGTTATCCGGGACGAGACTAATTCACCCCTCCACTTT
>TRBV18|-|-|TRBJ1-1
CASSPYAQGGTEAFF
TGTGCCAGCTCACCATATGCACAGGGAGGGACTGAAGCTTTCTTT
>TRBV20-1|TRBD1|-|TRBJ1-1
CSAREGQGVLTEAFF
TGCAGTGCTAGAGAGGGACAGGGAGTTTTGACTGAAGCTTTCTTT
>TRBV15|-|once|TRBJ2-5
CATSRGPGGSGETQYF
TGTGCCACCAGCAGAGGCCCCGGGGGATCCGGGGAGACCCAGTACTTC